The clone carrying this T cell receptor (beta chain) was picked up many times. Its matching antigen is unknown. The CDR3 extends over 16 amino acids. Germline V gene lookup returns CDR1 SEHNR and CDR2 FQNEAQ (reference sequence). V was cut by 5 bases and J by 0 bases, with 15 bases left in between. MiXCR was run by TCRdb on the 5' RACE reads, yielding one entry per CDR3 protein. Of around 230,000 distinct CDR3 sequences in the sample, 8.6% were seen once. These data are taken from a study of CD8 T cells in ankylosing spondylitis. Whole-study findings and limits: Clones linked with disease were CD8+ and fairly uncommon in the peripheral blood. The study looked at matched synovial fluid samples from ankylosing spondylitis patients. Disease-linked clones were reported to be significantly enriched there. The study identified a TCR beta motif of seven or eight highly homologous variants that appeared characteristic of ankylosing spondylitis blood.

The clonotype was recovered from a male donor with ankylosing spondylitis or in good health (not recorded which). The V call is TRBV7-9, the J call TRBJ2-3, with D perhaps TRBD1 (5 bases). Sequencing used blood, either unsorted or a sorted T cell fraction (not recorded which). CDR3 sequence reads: CASSPSGQASTDTQYF. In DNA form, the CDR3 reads TGTGCCAGCAGCCCATCAGGGCAGGCAAGCACAGATACGCAGTATTTT.